These 28 T cell receptor beta chains originate from one sample sequenced in a study of blood T cell repertoires in COVID-19 (dated by TCRdb to 2019 to 2021). The library was built by means of the immunoSEQ multiplex PCR assay. Imported from immuneACCESS, the table was reduced by TCRdb to in-frame sequences with V and J called. These copies leave out some clones; in studies compared against another copy, an unresolved V gene accounts for under half, and the cause of the remainder is not known. The sample table records a few hundred thousand clones; more than 75% of these occur just once. The ten largest account for 3% to 3.5% of the sample. Sequenced sample: peripheral blood. All receptors derive from a man in his 60s with acute or convalescent COVID-19.

The rearrangement links TRBV6-5 to TRBJ2-3, with D possibly being TRBD2 (5 bases). The CDR3 spans 13 residues. V gave up 8 bases and J gave up 0 bases, with 9 bases separating them. CDR1 and CDR2 from the germline V gene are MNHEY and SVGAGI. The CDR3 reads CASGSSSTDTQYF. CDR3 DNA sequence: TGTGCCAGCGGGTCTAGCAGCACAGATACGCAGTATTTT.

The V and J genes are TRBV6-5 and TRBJ2-7, with 10 bases aligning to TRBD1. V was clipped by 5 bases and J by 2 bases; unmatched bases: 6. Germline V lookup: CDR1 MNHEY, CDR2 SVGAGI. This CDR3 is 15 amino acids long. The CDR3 DNA is TGTGCCAGCAGTCCGTCCGGGACAGGGGCCTACGAGCAGTACTTC. It yields the protein CASSPSGTGAYEQYF.

The CDR3 is CSVGRDSNSPLHF. The DNA for the CDR3 is TGCAGCGTTGGCAGGGACAGCAATTCACCCCTCCACTTT. The chain has TRBV29-1 and TRBJ1-6; 7 bases fit TRBD1. The germline V gene has CDR1 SQVTM and CDR2 ANQGSEA. Unmatched junction bases numbered 4, after V lost 4 bases and J lost 7 bases. The CDR3 has 13 amino acids. Full variable domain (outside the CDR3, taken from reference TRBV29-1 and TRBJ1-6): SAVISQKPSRDICQRGTSLTIQCQVDSQVTMMFWYRQQPGQSLTLIATANQGSEATYESGFVIDKFPISRPNLTFSTLTVSNMSPEDSSIYLCSVGRDSNSPLHFGNGTRLTVT.

V and J are TRBV9 and TRBJ2-1, with D perhaps matching TRBD1 (6 bases). V lost 6 bases and J 4 bases, leaving 17 bases between the germline ends. Germline V gene data show CDR1 as SGDLS and CDR2 as YYNGEE. CDR3 length: 15 residues. The DNA of the CDR3 is TGTGCCAGCAACAGCGGACAGATGAATTACAATGAGCAGTTCTTC. This gives the protein CASNSGQMNYNEQFF.

The V and J genes are TRBV25-1 and TRBJ1-2, with D maybe TRBD1 (5 bases). The CDR3 runs 15 residues. V was shortened by 3 bases and J by 3 bases, with 14 bases between the two germline ends. The germline CDR1 and CDR2 sequences are MGHDK and SYGVNS. CDR3 nucleotides: TGTGCCAGCAGTGACCCTTTGGGACTCCACTATGGCTACACCTTC. Its translation: CASSDPLGLHYGYTF.

J is TRBJ2-3 and V is TRBV27; D uncertain. This CDR3 has 13 residues. Germline CDR1 is MNHEY and CDR2 is SMNVEV (reference sequence). V shed 6 bases and J shed 5 bases, with 12 bases lying between them. Here the CDR3 DNA reads TGTGCCAGCAGGGCCCAACCGGGAGATACGCAGTATTTT. Translating it yields CASRAQPGDTQYF.

This clone showed up just once. This rearrangement joins TRBV18 to TRBJ1-5; 7 nucleotides align to TRBD1. Germline CDR1 and CDR2: KGHSH and LQKENI. Trimming at V came to 2 bases and at J to 11 bases, leaving 15 bases not matched to a gene. The CDR3 is 16 residues long. The CDR3 spells CASSPMNRGGRRAQHF. CDR3 coding DNA: TGTGCCAGCTCACCAATGAACAGGGGAGGAAGGAGGGCCCAGCATTTT. Full variable domain (rest looked up from reference TRBV18 and TRBJ1-5): NAGVMQNPRHLVRRRGQEARLRCSPMKGHSHVYWYRQLPEEGLKFMVYLQKENIIDESGMPKERFSAEFPKEGPSILRIQQVVRGDSAAYFCASSPMNRGGRRAQHFGDGTRLSIL.

The chain couples TRBV6-5 to TRBJ1-2, with D possibly being TRBD1 (5 bases). The CDR3 has 12 residues. The germline V and J ends were trimmed by 5 bases and 5 bases, with 9 bases remaining between them. CDR1 is MNHEY, CDR2 SVGAGI, per germline. CDR3 DNA: TGTGCCAGCAGTAACGACAGATATGGCTACACCTTC. This sequence encodes CASSNDRYGYTF.

A single count supports this clone. The CDR3, as DNA: TGTGCCAGGGGGGCGGCGGGAGGCTATGGCTACACCTTC. As protein: CARGAAGGYGYTF. This chain joins TRBV2 and TRBJ1-2, with TRBD1 as a possible D gene (6 bases). V lost 9 bases, J lost 4 bases, and 15 bases lay in between. Looked up from germline, CDR1 is SNHLY and CDR2 is FYNNEI. The CDR3 runs to 13 residues.

The rearrangement uses TRBV7-9 and TRBJ2-5; 14 positions match TRBD2. The CDR3 extends over 18 amino acids. Germline CDR1 and CDR2: SEHNR and FQNEAQ (reference sequence). J was trimmed by 7 bases and V by 5 bases; bases with no gene match: 15. CDR3 in amino acids: CASSTRRLAGGPGATQYF. The CDR3 coding sequence is TGTGCCAGCAGCACCCGGAGACTAGCGGGGGGGCCAGGGGCGACCCAGTACTTC.

This clone appeared a few times. The chain joins TRBV5-5 to TRBJ2-7, with D uncertain. There are 12 residues in the CDR3. V gave up 2 bases and J gave up 1 base, with 4 bases separating them. CDR1 is SGHKS, CDR2 YYEKEE, per germline (reference sequence). CDR3 protein: CASSFTSYEQYF. For the CDR3, the DNA is TGTGCCAGCAGCTTTACTTCCTACGAGCAGTACTTC.

This chain links TRBV5-5 with TRBJ2-2; D gene uncertain. Per the germline V gene, CDR1 is SGHKS and CDR2 is YYEKEE (reference sequence). The V end lost 6 bases, the J end lost 4 bases, and 7 bases lay between the germline ends. The CDR3 spans 12 residues. The CDR3 DNA follows: TGTGCCAGCAATCTAGGCACCGGGGAGCTGTTTTTT. It translates to CASNLGTGELFF.

This clone was detected only once. The rearrangement uses TRBV9 and TRBJ2-1; D is perhaps TRBD2 (5 bases). Germline V gene lookup returns CDR1 SGDLS and CDR2 YYNGEE. Trimming took 4 bases from V and 3 from J, leaving 14 bases between them. The CDR3 covers 15 residues. CDR3 sequence reads: CASSPQPGLYNEQFF. CDR3 bases: TGTGCCAGCAGCCCCCAACCCGGACTCTACAATGAGCAGTTCTTC.

The chain combines TRBV2 with TRBJ2-7; 10 bases line up with TRBD1. Germline loops: CDR1 SNHLY, CDR2 FYNNEI. The CDR3 covers 14 residues. With V trimmed by 7 bases and J by 2 bases, 5 bases remained unmatched. The CDR3 loop reads CASTGQGRTYEQYF. As DNA, the CDR3 is TGTGCCAGCACGGGACAGGGGAGGACCTACGAGCAGTACTTC. Filled out from reference TRBV2 and TRBJ2-7, the complete variable domain reads EPEVTQTPSHQVTQMGQEVILRCVPISNHLYFYWYRQILGQKVEFLVSFYNNEISEKSEIFDDQFSVERPDGSNFTLKIRSTKLEDSAMYFCASTGQGRTYEQYFGPGTRLTVT.

The V gene is TRBV5-1, the J gene TRBJ2-2; TRBD1 matches 7 bases. Trimming took 5 bases from V and 6 from J; bases not matched to a gene: 4. The V gene's germline CDR1 is SGHRS and CDR2 YFSETQ. The CDR3 has 13 amino acids. CDR3 loop: CASSEGAPGELFF. Written as DNA, the CDR3 is TGCGCCAGCAGTGAGGGGGCGCCCGGGGAGCTGTTTTTT.

The chain combines TRBV19 with TRBJ1-6; perhaps TRBD1 as D (5 bases). Trimming removed 1 base from V and 9 bases from J, with 13 bases in between. The germline V gene has CDR1 LNHDA and CDR2 SQIVND (reference sequence). The CDR3 loop spans 15 amino acids. In nucleotides, the CDR3 is TGTGCCAGTAGTATAGGACGGGACTTCCCTTCACCCCTCCACTTT. Protein sequence: CASSIGRDFPSPLHF.

The chain carries TRBV7-2 and TRBJ2-1; D perhaps matches TRBD1 (6 bases). Deletions cut 3 bases from V and 8 bases from J, with 8 bases between. Germline values: CDR1 SGHTA, CDR2 FQGNSA. This CDR3 contains 12 residues. The CDR3 is CASSFNRDEQFF. The DNA for the CDR3 is TGTGCCAGCAGCTTTAACAGGGATGAGCAGTTCTTC. Full variable domain (remainder filled in from reference TRBV7-2 and TRBJ2-1): GAGVSQSPSNKVTEKGKDVELRCDPISGHTALYWYRQSLGQGLEFLIYFQGNSAPDKSGLPSDRFSAERTGGSVSTLTIQRTQQEDSAVYLCASSFNRDEQFFGPGTRLTVL.

The V gene is TRBV19, the J gene TRBJ1-5; 7 bases line up with TRBD1. Trimming removed 3 bases from V and 5 bases from J; junction bases left unmatched: 4. CDR1 is LNHDA, CDR2 SQIVND, per germline (reference sequence). CDR3 size: 14 residues. The CDR3 sequence: CASSMAGGHQPQHF. In DNA, the CDR3 is TGTGCCAGTAGTATGGCAGGGGGTCATCAGCCCCAGCATTTT.

This rearrangement joins TRBV7-7 to TRBJ2-1; TRBD1 matches 10 bases. The CDR3 is 15 amino acids. J lost 3 bases, V lost 3 bases, and 2 bases had no gene match. Per germline, CDR1 SSHAT and CDR2 FNYEAQ (reference sequence). This chain's CDR3 is CASSLGQGLYNEQFF. The CDR3 coding sequence is TGTGCCAGCAGCTTGGGACAGGGGCTCTACAATGAGCAGTTCTTC.

This chain links TRBV6-5 with TRBJ2-1; a possible D gene is TRBD1 (6 bases). Germline V gives CDR1 MNHEY, CDR2 SVGAGI. V dropped 5 bases and J dropped 9 bases, with 14 bases sitting between them. The CDR3 runs to 13 residues. CDR3 nucleotides: TGTGCCAGCAGTAAACGGGACATAGCTGAGCAGTTCTTC. The encoded protein is CASSKRDIAEQFF.

This sequence joins TRBV28 and TRBJ1-2, with a possible D match to TRBD1 (6 bases). The germline V gene encodes CDR1 MDHEN and CDR2 SYDVKM. This CDR3 is built from 15 residues. V lost 5 bases and J 3 bases, leaving 16 bases between the germline ends. The DNA of the CDR3 is TGTGCCAGCAGTCCCCGTCTAGGGGGGGACTATGGCTACACCTTC. It specifies CASSPRLGGDYGYTF.

This clone was recorded once. This chain joins TRBV19 and TRBJ1-1; tentative D call: TRBD1 (6 bases). The CDR3 consists of 16 residues. V lost 4 bases and J lost 1, with 16 bases in between. Germline V gene lookup returns CDR1 LNHDA and CDR2 SQIVND (reference sequence). The CDR3 bases are TGTGCCAGTAGTAAGGGCCAGGGGCCTCCGAACACTGAAGCTTTCTTT. Amino acids: CASSKGQGPPNTEAFF.

This clone has a handful of counts. The V and J genes are TRBV4-1 and TRBJ2-3; 10 bases map to TRBD2. Germline CDR1 reads MGHRA; CDR2 reads YSYEKL. Trimming cost V 6 bases and J 3 bases; bases outside gene matches: 6. The CDR3 spans 15 residues. CDR3 DNA: TGCGCCAGCAGTCGTAGCGGGGGGACAACAGATACGCAGTATTTT. Amino acid sequence: CASSRSGGTTDTQYF.

This clone occurred a few times. This chain uses TRBV9 with TRBJ1-3, with 8 bases matching TRBD1. Germline CDR1 is SGDLS and CDR2 is YYNGEE. The CDR3 is made up of 17 amino acids. After removal of 2 bases from V and 0 bases from J, the junction contained 7 bases not matched to a gene. As DNA, the CDR3 is TGTGCCAGCAGCGTGTCAGGGGGCTTGCTCTCTGGAAACACCATATATTTT. This gives the protein CASSVSGGLLSGNTIYF.

The chain is built from TRBV5-4 and TRBJ2-1, with D tentatively TRBD2 (5 bases). The CDR3 loop spans 14 amino acids. The germline CDR1 and CDR2 sequences are SGHNT and YYREEE (reference sequence). V lost 2 bases, J lost 8 bases, and 14 bases lay in between. CDR3 nucleotides: TGTGCCAGCAGCTTCCGAGGGCCGCGCGATGAGCAGTTCTTC. Encoded protein: CASSFRGPRDEQFF.

J is TRBJ1-2 and V is TRBV2; 7 nucleotides agree with TRBD1. Per germline, CDR1 SNHLY and CDR2 FYNNEI. With 8 bases clipped from V and 4 bases from J, the junction kept 13 bases outside the gene matches. This CDR3 has 15 amino acids. Written as DNA, the CDR3 is TGTGCCAGCTCTAGAGAGGTGGGACAGCCCTATGGCTACACCTTC. This translates into CASSREVGQPYGYTF.

The V gene is TRBV7-2, the J gene TRBJ2-5; 11 bases agree with TRBD2. CDR1 SGHTA and CDR2 FQGNSA come from the germline V gene. Trimming took 1 base from V and 5 from J; bases not matched to a gene: 6. The CDR3 spans 16 residues. The CDR3 nucleotides are TGTGCCAGCAGCTTAGTCCTAGCGGGGGGCTCTGAGACCCAGTACTTC. Amino acids: CASSLVLAGGSETQYF.

V and J are TRBV5-4 and TRBJ1-1; 7 bases fit TRBD1. Trimming cost V 4 bases and J 1 base; bases outside gene matches: 7. The CDR3 length is 15 residues. From germline, CDR1 is SGHNT and CDR2 YYREEE (reference sequence). CDR3 residues: CASSPRQGENTEAFF. CDR3 sequence (DNA): TGTGCCAGCAGCCCGAGACAGGGAGAGAACACTGAAGCTTTCTTT.